This T cell receptor (beta chain) was profiled in a study of blood T cell repertoires in COVID-19. As regards this clone: One end of the junction varies from germline; a read error may be responsible.

The repertoire was sequenced with immunoSEQ multiplex PCR; TCRdb's copy has only in-frame clones and lacks some. The sample shows 90,000 to 120,000 clones, 84% of them seen only once. CDR3 size: 12 residues. Per the germline V gene, CDR1 is SGHRS and CDR2 is YFSETQ. The chain recombines TRBV5-1 with TRBJ2-7; D not certain. Material: peripheral blood. This receptor was obtained from a man in his sixties with acute or convalescent COVID-19. The CDR3 bases are TGCGCCAGCAGATTGGCTTCCTACGAGCAGTACTTC. Encoded protein: CASRLASYEQYF.